Below are 30 T cell receptor beta chains sequenced from a single sample in a study of blood T cell repertoires in COVID-19. TCRdb keeps only in-frame clones here, not all; method: immunoSEQ multiplex PCR. This sample has over 400,000 clones; approximately 83% occur once, and the top ten carry under 4%. The sequencing sample was made of peripheral blood. These TCRs come from a human donor in a cohort sampled during active COVID-19.

The chain employs TRBV30 and TRBJ2-1; D gene uncertain. Trimming took 1 base from V and 3 from J, leaving 4 bases between them. The V gene's germline CDR1 is GTSNPN and CDR2 SVGIG (reference sequence). This CDR3 is 12 amino acids long. The CDR3 bases are TGTGCCTGGAGTGATCTCTACAATGAGCAGTTCTTC. Its protein is CAWSDLYNEQFF.

The chain is built from TRBV9 and TRBJ1-1; no definite D call. Germline V gives CDR1 SGDLS, CDR2 YYNGEE. V was shortened by 2 bases and J by 1 base, with 6 bases between the two germline ends. This CDR3 comprises 13 residues. The CDR3 loop is CASSVNSNTEAFF. The CDR3 nucleotides are TGTGCCAGCAGCGTTAACTCGAACACTGAAGCTTTCTTT.

This clone has just one count. The chain has TRBV30 and TRBJ1-2, with 7 bases that match TRBD1. Unmatched junction bases numbered 23, after V lost 4 bases and J lost 0 bases. Germline V lookup: CDR1 GTSNPN, CDR2 SVGIG (reference sequence). The CDR3 length is 20 residues. CDR3 residues: CAWTDAFPGTEKWANYGYTF. The CDR3, as DNA: TGTGCCTGGACCGACGCATTTCCCGGGACAGAGAAATGGGCTAACTATGGCTACACCTTC.

The rearrangement joins TRBV15 to TRBJ2-7, with a weak D call TRBD2 (5 bases). V gave up 0 bases and J gave up 2 bases, with 14 bases separating them. Germline CDR1 LNHNV, CDR2 YYDKDF (reference sequence). The CDR3 is made up of 16 amino acids. In DNA, the CDR3 is TGTGCCACCAGCAGAGATCAGTACGGGAACCCCTACGAGCAGTACTTC. This codes for CATSRDQYGNPYEQYF.

This clone was recorded once. This chain joins TRBV9 and TRBJ2-3; 11 bases match TRBD2. The germline gives CDR1 SGDLS, CDR2 YYNGEE. The CDR3 sequence is 17 residues long. Germline trimming cut 3 bases from V and 6 bases from J; bases unmatched to any gene: 12. The CDR3 here is CASSDPQLAGGWDTQYF. For the CDR3, the DNA is TGTGCCAGCAGCGATCCGCAGCTAGCGGGAGGTTGGGATACGCAGTATTTT.

J is TRBJ2-2 and V is TRBV5-4; 7 positions match TRBD1. Trimming at V came to 3 bases and at J to 4 bases, leaving 3 bases not matched to a gene. This CDR3 has 14 amino acids. CDR1 SGHNT and CDR2 YYREEE come from the germline V gene (reference sequence). Here the CDR3 reads CASSSPGGTGELFF. The CDR3 nucleotides are TGTGCCAGCAGCTCCCCAGGGGGCACCGGGGAGCTGTTTTTT.

This clone was seen only a few times. V is TRBV28 and J is TRBJ2-7; the D gene is possibly TRBD2 (6 bases). The CDR3 loop spans 12 amino acids. Per germline, CDR1 MDHEN and CDR2 SYDVKM. V was cut by 7 bases and J by 6 bases, with 13 bases left in between. The CDR3, as DNA: TGTGCCAGCAACACCCCGGGGGTCGAGCAGTACTTC. Amino acids: CASNTPGVEQYF.

This chain joins TRBV21-1 and TRBJ1-5. TRBV21-1 is termed a pseudogene. The CDR3 loop spans 14 amino acids. The chain's CDR3 is CASSTESLGQPQHF. The CDR3 nucleotides are TGTGCCAGCAGCACCGAGTCACTAGGTCAGCCCCAGCATTTT.

This clone was seen more than once but under ten times. This sequence joins TRBV15 and TRBJ1-6; D is perhaps TRBD1 (5 bases). Germline V gene data show CDR1 as LNHNV and CDR2 as YYDKDF (reference sequence). The CDR3 is 16 amino acids. V was trimmed by 1 base and J by 7 bases, leaving 14 bases between them. CDR3 loop: CATSRVRGVGNSPLHF. CDR3 DNA: TGTGCCACCAGCAGAGTGCGGGGGGTAGGGAATTCACCCCTCCACTTT.

The CDR3 DNA reads TGTGCCAGCAGCTTGACCGGGACAGGGGAAGAGACCCAGTACTTC. Protein: CASSLTGTGEETQYF. The chain joins TRBV7-2 to TRBJ2-5, with 10 bases fitting TRBD1. Germline V gene sequence: CDR1 SGHTA, CDR2 FQGNSA. This CDR3 region has 15 residues. V shed 3 bases, J shed 3 bases, and the junction held 4 bases outside the gene matches.

The chain couples TRBV9 to TRBJ1-1; no firm D call. V was clipped by 7 bases and J by 5 bases, with 12 bases between them. The CDR3 sequence is 12 residues long. Germline CDR1 is SGDLS and CDR2 is YYNGEE. The CDR3 loop is CASRFEVTEAFF. The CDR3 DNA reads as TGTGCCAGCCGGTTCGAAGTGACTGAAGCTTTCTTT.

The chain is built from TRBV28 and TRBJ1-2, with D uncertain. The CDR3 covers 14 residues. Germline V CDR1 and CDR2: MDHEN, SYDVKM. Between the trimmed V and J ends, which lost 2 bases and 5 bases, there was a span of 12 bases. CDR3 residues: CASSLEQIMYGYTF. The CDR3 DNA follows: TGTGCCAGCAGTTTAGAACAGATAATGTATGGCTACACCTTC.

The CDR3 sequence: CASSLEEGLAGRYNEQFF. The CDR3 DNA follows: TGCGCCAGCAGCCTTGAGGAGGGACTAGCGGGAAGGTACAATGAGCAGTTCTTC. This rearrangement joins TRBV4-1 to TRBJ2-1; TRBD2 matches 13 bases. V was clipped by 4 bases and J by 4 bases; unmatched bases: 10. Germline V gene data show CDR1 as MGHRA and CDR2 as YSYEKL. CDR3 length equals 18 residues.

The V and J genes are TRBV29-1 and TRBJ1-1, with no clear D. Between the trimmed V and J ends, which lost 8 bases and 4 bases, there was a span of 11 bases. This CDR3 is 11 amino acids long. Germline V gives CDR1 SQVTM, CDR2 ANQGSEA. The CDR3 reads CSPLIITEAFF. For the CDR3, the DNA is TGCAGCCCACTCATTATCACTGAAGCTTTCTTT.

This clone appeared once. CDR3 region: CASSPTEGGYNEKLFF. The CDR3 DNA follows: TGTGCCAGCAGCCCTACTGAGGGGGGGTATAATGAAAAACTGTTTTTT. The V call is TRBV6-2 or TRBV6-3, the J call TRBJ1-4, with D tentatively TRBD1 (6 bases). Trimming removed 6 bases at V and 4 bases at J, with 18 bases between. CDR3 size: 16 residues. CDR1 is MNHEY and CDR2 is SVGEGT in the germline V gene.

V is TRBV7-3 and J is TRBJ2-7, with TRBD2 matching 13 bases. V gave up 4 bases and J gave up 2 bases; unmatched junction bases: 11. The CDR3 extends over 18 amino acids. Germline-derived CDR1 and CDR2 are SGHTA and FQGTGA. CDR3 nucleotide sequence: TGTGCCAGCAGCTACCATGGGACTAGCGGGGTCTACGCCTACGAGCAGTACTTC. Translating gives CASSYHGTSGVYAYEQYF.

V and J are TRBV4-1 and TRBJ2-7; D is perhaps TRBD1 (6 bases). V dropped 4 bases and J dropped 1 base, with 14 bases sitting between them. The CDR3 runs 15 residues. Germline V gene sequence: CDR1 MGHRA, CDR2 YSYEKL. The CDR3 loop is CASSRGSGQSYEQYF. The CDR3 coding sequence is TGCGCCAGCAGCCGCGGAAGTGGACAGTCCTACGAGCAGTACTTC.

The gene calls are TRBV28 and TRBJ2-1; 10 nucleotides line up with TRBD2. V gave up 7 bases and J gave up 0 bases; unmatched junction bases: 0. The CDR3 spans 14 residues. CDR1 and CDR2 from the germline V gene are MDHEN and SYDVKM. The CDR3: CASIAGGSYNEQFF. The CDR3 DNA follows: TGTGCCAGCATAGCGGGAGGCTCCTACAATGAGCAGTTCTTC.

In nucleotides, the CDR3 is TGTGCCAGCAGTCGCAGGGAACCCCAGCATTTT. It is translated as CASSRREPQHF. This sequence joins TRBV28 and TRBJ1-5; possibly TRBD1 for D (5 bases). Germline V lookup: CDR1 MDHEN, CDR2 SYDVKM. V was pared by 5 bases and J by 10 bases, with 9 bases between. The CDR3 sequence is 11 residues long.

The V gene is TRBV7-9, the J gene TRBJ1-4; tentatively, D is TRBD1 (6 bases). CDR3 length: 14 residues. The V end was cut by 4 bases, the J end by 4 bases, with 10 bases between. The germline gives CDR1 SEHNR, CDR2 FQNEAQ (reference sequence). CDR3 residues: CASSYRQDNEKLFF. CDR3 DNA: TGTGCCAGCAGCTACAGACAGGATAATGAAAAACTGTTTTTT.

V and J are TRBV28 and TRBJ2-7; TRBD1 agrees at 10 bases. The V gene's germline CDR1 is MDHEN and CDR2 SYDVKM. V was pared by 6 bases and J by 6 bases, with 8 bases of the junction left unmatched. CDR3 length equals 14 residues. CDR3 loop: CASSSWTGGVEQYF. The CDR3 region has the DNA TGTGCCAGCAGCTCCTGGACAGGGGGAGTCGAGCAGTACTTC. The variable domain in full, completed from reference TRBV28 and TRBJ2-7, reads DVKVTQSSRYLVKRTGEKVFLECVQDMDHENMFWYRQDPGLGLRLIYFSYDVKMKEKGDIPEGYSVSREKKERFSLILESASTNQTSMYLCASSSWTGGVEQYFGPGTRLTVT.

This chain joins TRBV29-1 and TRBJ2-6, with no clear D. Germline V CDR1 and CDR2: SQVTM, ANQGSEA. There are 14 residues in the CDR3. V lost 3 bases and J 0 bases, leaving 6 bases between the germline ends. CDR3 DNA sequence: TGCAGCGTTGATTGGCCCTCTGGGGCCAACGTCCTGACTTTC. Translation gives CSVDWPSGANVLTF.

V gene TRBV30 combines with J gene TRBJ2-1, with TRBD2 identical over 16 bases. Germline V CDR1 and CDR2: GTSNPN, SVGIG (reference sequence). The CDR3 is made up of 17 amino acids. The ends lost 4 bases at V and 6 bases at J; junction bases unmatched: 9. CDR3 sequence: CAWKTGTSGRAANEQFF. The CDR3 DNA reads TGTGCCTGGAAAACCGGGACTAGCGGGAGGGCCGCCAATGAGCAGTTCTTC.

The rearrangement joins TRBV7-3 to TRBJ1-2, with D perhaps matching TRBD1 (6 bases). The CDR3 runs to 15 residues. Trimming removed 5 bases from V and 6 bases from J, with 19 bases in between. Germline V gives CDR1 SGHTA, CDR2 FQGTGA. The CDR3 region is CASSQRGQPGHGYTF. The DNA for the CDR3 is TGTGCCAGCAGCCAAAGAGGACAGCCCGGGCATGGCTACACCTTC.

This clone has just one count. One end of the junction fails to match germline, which may point to a read error. CDR3 bases: TGTGCTAGCAGCTTAGAAGGACAGGGGGCTCGTGTGGGAACCGGGGAGCTGTTTTTT. It encodes CASSLEGQGARVGTGELFF. This chain uses TRBV7-7 with TRBJ2-2; 11 bases are shared with TRBD1. The CDR3 extends over 19 amino acids. Germline V gives CDR1 SSHAT, CDR2 FNYEAQ (reference sequence).

The chain is built from TRBV9 and TRBJ2-7, with unresolved D. The germline gives CDR1 SGDLS, CDR2 YYNGEE. Trimming removed 0 bases from V and 7 bases from J, with 11 bases in between. The CDR3 loop spans 13 amino acids. The CDR3 region is CASSVGPAREQYF. The CDR3, as DNA: TGTGCCAGCAGCGTAGGTCCCGCTAGGGAGCAGTACTTC.

The chain links TRBV3-1 (or the pseudogene TRBV3-2) to TRBJ1-2; the D is unclear. Between the trimmed V and J ends, which lost 1 base and 5 bases, there was a span of 5 bases. Looked up from germline, CDR1 is LGHDT and CDR2 is YNNKEL (reference sequence). This CDR3 region has 12 residues. The CDR3 sequence: CASSQARYGYTF. CDR3 DNA: TGTGCCAGCAGCCAAGCCCGGTATGGCTACACCTTC.

The chain links TRBV7-8 to TRBJ2-5; possibly TRBD1 for D (5 bases). The length of the CDR3 is 14 residues. Germline assignment: CDR1 SGHVS and CDR2 FQNEAQ. V was pared by 4 bases and J by 7 bases, with 16 bases between. The CDR3 nucleotides read TGTGCCAGCAGCTATAACGCCAGGGATGGGACCCAGTACTTC. Protein product: CASSYNARDGTQYF. Full variable domain (missing parts from reference TRBV7-8 and TRBJ2-5): GAGVSQSPRYKVAKRGQDVALRCDPISGHVSLFWYQQALGQGPEFLTYFQNEAQLDKSGLPSDRFFAERPEGSVSTLKIQRTQQEDSAVYLCASSYNARDGTQYFGPGTRLLVL.

The J gene is TRBJ2-3, the V gene TRBV7-3, with unresolved D. From germline, CDR1 is SGHTA and CDR2 FQGTGA. The CDR3 runs to 13 residues. Trimming removed 10 bases from V and 1 base from J, with 12 bases in between. The CDR3: CATREWCTDTQYF. In DNA form, the CDR3 reads TGTGCCACCCGAGAGTGGTGCACAGATACGCAGTATTTT.

The CDR3 coding sequence is TGCGCCAGCAGCTTGAGTCGGTTTTTTGATGGCTACACCTTC. Translation gives CASSLSRFFDGYTF. V usage is TRBV5-1 and J usage is TRBJ1-2; the D is unclear. The CDR3 is made up of 14 amino acids. The ends were cut back, 1 base at V and 6 bases at J, with 13 bases in the middle. Germline lookup yields CDR1 SGHRS and CDR2 YFSETQ.